The clone carrying this T cell receptor beta chain was counted once. The entry originates in a study of CD8+ T cells in alopecia areata. Extracted RNA was reverse transcribed, and the resulting cDNA served as sequencing template. Using immunoSEQ multiplex PCR, the repertoire was profiled, and TCRdb retains in-frame clones only, with some absent. Of 130,000 to 150,000 clones in the sample, roughly 60% were seen once. CDR3 size: 17 residues. Germline trimming cut 1 base from V and 0 bases from J; bases unmatched to any gene: 9. Germline values: CDR1 LNHDA, CDR2 SQIVND (reference sequence). Sequencing was performed on CD8+ T cells sorted from blood. This receptor was obtained from a human donor in good health. The chain has TRBV19 and TRBJ2-7, with TRBD2 matching over 7 bases. CDR3 in DNA: TGTGCCAGTAGTATAGTGACGGCTAGCGGCAGCTCCTACGAGCAGTACTTC. Its translation is CASSIVTASGSSYEQYF. Complete variable domain (other parts from reference TRBV19 and TRBJ2-7): DGGITQSPKYLFRKEGQNVTLSCEQNLNHDAMYWYRQDPGQGLRLIYYSQIVNDFQKGDIAEGYSVSREKKESFPLTVTSAQKNPTAFYLCASSIVTASGSSYEQYFGPGTRLTVT.